The 6 T cell receptor beta chains below all came from one sample that was sequenced in a study of CD8+ T cells in alopecia areata. Sequencing used cDNA as its template, made by extracting RNA and reverse transcribing it. Measured with immunoSEQ multiplex PCR; TCRdb has only the in-frame clones, and not every one. The profile shows 200,000 to 250,000 clones, approximately 61% of them singletons. Sequenced material: CD4+ T cells sorted from blood, taken at week 0. The receptors here all came from a human donor with alopecia areata.

This clone was counted between two and nine times. This sequence joins TRBV7-3 and TRBJ2-7, with D possibly being TRBD2 (5 bases). V gave up 1 base and J gave up 2 bases, with 12 bases separating them. Germline CDR1 is SGHTA and CDR2 is FQGTGA. The CDR3 consists of 15 residues. The CDR3 sequence is CASSLIANTPYEQYF. Written as DNA, the CDR3 is TGTGCCAGCAGCTTAATAGCGAATACTCCCTACGAGCAGTACTTC.

This chain uses TRBV10-3 with TRBJ1-1, with 10 bases lining up with TRBD1. The CDR3 has 16 residues. J was trimmed by 5 bases and V by 5 bases; bases with no gene match: 11. Germline values: CDR1 ENHRY, CDR2 SYGVKD. For the CDR3, the DNA is TGTGCCATCAGTCCCAGACAGGGGGCTGAGGGTACTGAAGCTTTCTTT. Translating gives CAISPRQGAEGTEAFF.

The chain joins TRBV6-1 to TRBJ1-1, with D possibly being TRBD1 (6 bases). V lost 1 base and J 5 bases, leaving 8 bases between the germline ends. The CDR3 has 13 residues. Germline V gene sequence: CDR1 MNHNS, CDR2 SASEGT. The CDR3 spells CASSEVGGTEAFF. CDR3 bases: TGTGCCAGCAGTGAAGTAGGGGGTACTGAAGCTTTCTTT.

The chain is built from TRBV30 and TRBJ2-3; weak D call: TRBD2 (5 bases). Germline V lookup: CDR1 GTSNPN, CDR2 SVGIG (reference sequence). CDR3 length equals 13 residues. V was clipped by 4 bases and J by 3 bases, with 11 bases between them. For the CDR3, the DNA is TGTGCCTGGAAGGTGTCGGGGACAGATACGCAGTATTTT. It codes for CAWKVSGTDTQYF. Combining the CDR3 with reference TRBV30 and TRBJ2-3 gives the whole variable domain SQTIHQWPATLVQPVGSPLSLECTVEGTSNPNLYWYRQAAGRGLQLLFYSVGIGQISSEVPQNLSASRPQDRQFILSSKKLLLSDSGFYLCAWKVSGTDTQYFGPGTRLTVL.

The chain uses TRBV7-9 and TRBJ2-3; D not certain. The CDR3 is made up of 15 amino acids. Looked up from germline, CDR1 is SEHNR and CDR2 is FQNEAQ (reference sequence). V dropped 4 bases and J dropped 2 bases, with 13 bases sitting between them. In DNA, the CDR3 is TGTGCCAGCAGCTCCCCTAGGGCGGTCACAGATACGCAGTATTTT. Protein sequence: CASSSPRAVTDTQYF.

The chain employs TRBV14 and TRBJ1-6; TRBD1 matches 9 bases. The CDR3 is 14 residues long. Germline CDR1 and CDR2: SGHDN and FVKESK. J lost 5 bases, V lost 10 bases, and 6 bases had no gene match. In DNA, the CDR3 is TGTGCCACGACGACAGGGGGGAATAATTCACCCCTCCACTTT. Its translation: CATTTGGNNSPLHF.